Listed here are 22 T cell receptor beta chains from one sample, sequenced in a study of T cells after posttransplantation cyclophosphamide. Generated by immunoSEQ multiplex PCR, the TCRdb table keeps only in-frame clones and is missing some. This sample carries more than 9,500 clones, about 89% of them seen once, and the ten largest clones take roughly 3.5%. Busulfan-fludarabine conditioning, marrow transplant, and cyclophosphamide on days +3 and +4 were administered. This sample comprised PBMCs, obtained after allogeneic stem cell transplant with posttransplant cyclophosphamide. Every receptor here comes from a female patient in her 30s who received an allogeneic stem cell transplant from an unrelated donor, was CMV-positive, and had no GVHD. Some of the T cells may derive from the graft donor.

The chain joins TRBV6-1 to TRBJ2-2; 7 positions match TRBD1. The CDR3 consists of 14 residues. Germline CDR1 is MNHNS and CDR2 is SASEGT. V lost 6 bases and J lost 1; bases outside the gene matches: 2. The CDR3 spells CASRHRGNTGELFF. In DNA form, the CDR3 reads TGTGCCAGCAGGCACAGGGGGAACACCGGGGAGCTGTTTTTT.

The chain joins TRBV5-8 to TRBJ2-3; TRBD2 aligns across 7 bases. Germline V CDR1 and CDR2: SGHTS, YDEGEE. J was trimmed by 3 bases and V by 3 bases; bases with no gene match: 7. The CDR3 runs to 15 residues. The CDR3 region has the DNA TGTGCCAGCAGCTGGGGGGGGAGCGTGACAGATACGCAGTATTTT. Translating it yields CASSWGGSVTDTQYF.

V usage is TRBV5-8 and J usage is TRBJ1-4; 12 bases are shared with TRBD1. Trimming cost V 4 bases and J 0 bases; bases outside gene matches: 4. Germline assignment: CDR1 SGHTS and CDR2 YDEGEE. The CDR3 totals 17 residues. CDR3 nucleotides: TGTGCCAGCAGCCTCGGGACAGGGGGCTCAACTAATGAAAAACTGTTTTTT. It specifies CASSLGTGGSTNEKLFF.

The chain uses TRBV6-5 and TRBJ2-5; TRBD1 aligns across 8 bases. Germline V CDR1 and CDR2: MNHEY, SVGAGI. V dropped 6 bases and J dropped 4; count of bases not matched to a gene: 7. This CDR3 region has 14 residues. The CDR3: CASRPQGAGETQYF. The CDR3 nucleotides read TGTGCCAGCAGACCTCAGGGGGCCGGAGAGACCCAGTACTTC.

J is TRBJ1-3 and V is TRBV28; D remains unclear. The CDR3 contains 12 residues. V dropped 8 bases and J dropped 2 bases, with 7 bases sitting between them. In germline, CDR1 is MDHEN, CDR2 SYDVKM. The CDR3 region has the DNA TGTGCCAGCGCGATAGCTGGAAACACCATATATTTT. It codes for CASAIAGNTIYF.

V usage is TRBV5-4 and J usage is TRBJ2-1; 11 bases match TRBD1. Trimming cost V 3 bases and J 2 bases; bases outside gene matches: 1. The germline V gene encodes CDR1 SGHNT and CDR2 YYREEE (reference sequence). This CDR3 spans 15 amino acids. CDR3 DNA sequence: TGTGCCAGCAGCTCGGGACAGGGGGCCTACAATGAGCAGTTCTTC. Protein: CASSSGQGAYNEQFF.

The J gene is TRBJ2-7, the V gene TRBV6-5; no clear D gene. The V gene's germline CDR1 is MNHEY and CDR2 SVGAGI. V was pared by 6 bases and J by 6 bases, with 18 bases between. This CDR3 comprises 14 residues. CDR3 DNA sequence: TGTGCCAGCAGCCGGAGCAGTACCAATTCCGAGCAGTACTTC. It codes for CASSRSSTNSEQYF.

The rearrangement links TRBV7-9 to TRBJ2-7; D perhaps matches TRBD1 (7 bases). There are 15 residues in the CDR3. V lost 5 bases and J 1 base, leaving 15 bases between the germline ends. Germline assignment: CDR1 SEHNR and CDR2 FQNEAQ (reference sequence). The CDR3 DNA is TGTGCCAGCAGCGTCGGACAGGCGGGATCCTACGAGCAGTACTTC. Protein sequence: CASSVGQAGSYEQYF. Complete variable domain (other parts from reference TRBV7-9 and TRBJ2-7): DTGVSQNPRHKITKRGQNVTFRCDPISEHNRLYWYRQTLGQGPEFLTYFQNEAQLEKSRLLSDRFSAERPKGSFSTLEIQRTEQGDSAMYLCASSVGQAGSYEQYFGPGTRLTVT.

The chain has TRBV28 and TRBJ2-7, with 7 bases identical to TRBD2. The CDR3 loop spans 12 amino acids. With 3 bases clipped from V and 12 bases from J, the junction kept 8 bases outside the gene matches. Germline lookup yields CDR1 MDHEN and CDR2 SYDVKM. This chain's CDR3 is CASSFNGLVGYF. The DNA for the CDR3 is TGTGCCAGCAGTTTTAACGGACTAGTAGGGTACTTC.

Comment on this clone: At one boundary the junction diverges from the germline segment, which might be a read error. The V call is TRBV11-2, the J call TRBJ1-1; D gene uncertain. The CDR3 runs to 15 residues. CDR1 and CDR2 (germline): SGHAT, FQNNGV. CDR3 sequence: CASSFSTDLKTEAFF. The CDR3 nucleotides read TGTGCCAGCAGCTTTAGTACAGATTTGAAGACTGAAGCTTTCTTT. Combining the CDR3 with reference TRBV11-2 and TRBJ1-1 gives the whole variable domain EAGVAQSPRYKIIEKRQSVAFWCNPISGHATLYWYQQILGQGPKLLIQFQNNGVVDDSQLPKDRFSAERLKGVDSTLKIQPAKLEDSAVYLCASSFSTDLKTEAFFGQGTRLTVV.

J is TRBJ1-2 and V is TRBV4-1; the D is unclear. CDR3 length equals 11 residues. CDR1 and CDR2 (germline): MGHRA, YSYEKL. The V and J ends lost 1 base and 8 bases respectively, with 5 bases between them. The CDR3 sequence: CASSQVSGYTF. The CDR3 nucleotides read TGCGCCAGCAGCCAAGTCTCGGGCTACACCTTC.

This chain joins TRBV18 and TRBJ1-4; 7 nucleotides match TRBD1. The CDR3 loop spans 15 amino acids. Germline lookup yields CDR1 KGHSH and CDR2 LQKENI. V dropped 0 bases and J dropped 8; count of bases not matched to a gene: 6. The CDR3 coding sequence is TGTGCCAGCTCACCACCCGGACAGGTGGGAGAAAAACTGTTTTTT. This gives the protein CASSPPGQVGEKLFF.

The chain employs TRBV30 and TRBJ1-3; D is perhaps TRBD1 (6 bases). The V gene lost 2 bases and the J gene lost 3 bases, with 8 bases spanning the gap. The CDR3 has 13 residues. In germline, CDR1 is GTSNPN, CDR2 SVGIG (reference sequence). The CDR3 reads CAWSLTGGNTIYF. CDR3 DNA sequence: TGTGCCTGGAGTTTGACAGGTGGAAACACCATATATTTT.

This chain links TRBV5-1 with TRBJ1-3, with D possibly TRBD1 on 5 matching bases. Germline lookup yields CDR1 SGHRS and CDR2 YFSETQ. The V end lost 7 bases, the J end lost 3 bases, and 17 bases lay between the germline ends. The CDR3 is made up of 15 amino acids. The CDR3 reads CASYQGAGDGNTIYF. Here the CDR3 DNA reads TGCGCCAGCTATCAAGGGGCCGGCGATGGAAACACCATATATTTT.

The V call is TRBV18, the J call TRBJ2-3, with 9 bases lining up with TRBD1. Germline V gives CDR1 KGHSH, CDR2 LQKENI. V was clipped by 5 bases and J by 2 bases; unmatched bases: 8. This CDR3 is 16 amino acids long. CDR3: CASSTPDRGYTDTQYF. DNA of the CDR3: TGTGCCAGCTCAACTCCGGACAGGGGATACACAGATACGCAGTATTTT.

J is TRBJ1-5 and V is TRBV6-6; D is uncertain. The germline V gene has CDR1 MNHNY and CDR2 SVGAGI (reference sequence). This CDR3 contains 13 residues. V was shortened by 0 bases and J by 9 bases, with 9 bases between the two germline ends. CDR3 protein: CASSYSPPGPQHF. The CDR3 coding sequence is TGTGCCAGCAGTTACTCTCCCCCGGGGCCCCAGCATTTT.

CDR3 residues: CASSPRTGVHEQYF. The CDR3 DNA follows: TGTGCCAGCAGCCCTCGGACAGGGGTCCACGAGCAGTACTTC. This sequence joins TRBV9 and TRBJ2-7, with 9 positions matching TRBD1. The CDR3 loop spans 14 amino acids. Germline loops: CDR1 SGDLS, CDR2 YYNGEE. With V trimmed by 4 bases and J by 5 bases, 7 bases remained unmatched.

This clone has more than one count but fewer than ten. The CDR3 sequence is CASSPSRDFSWAGELFF. As DNA, the CDR3 is TGTGCCAGCAGTCCTTCCCGGGACTTTTCGTGGGCCGGGGAGCTGTTTTTT. The chain combines TRBV7-2 with TRBJ2-2; D may be TRBD2 (6 bases). V lost 6 bases and J 6 bases, leaving 23 bases between the germline ends. The CDR3 is 17 amino acids. In germline, CDR1 is SGHTA, CDR2 FQGNSA.

The rearrangement links TRBV30 to TRBJ1-3; 7 bases are a match to TRBD1. Germline V gene data show CDR1 as GTSNPN and CDR2 as SVGIG (reference sequence). CDR3 size: 13 residues. With V trimmed by 2 bases and J by 8 bases, 6 bases remained unmatched. The CDR3: CAWSRQGRDTIYF. CDR3 coding DNA: TGTGCCTGGAGTCGACAGGGCAGAGACACCATATATTTT.

The V gene is TRBV5-1, the J gene TRBJ2-7; a possible D gene is TRBD1 (6 bases). The CDR3 runs to 11 residues. The V end was cut by 3 bases, the J end by 5 bases, with 6 bases between. The germline V gene encodes CDR1 SGHRS and CDR2 YFSETQ. The chain's CDR3 is CASSWDNEQYF. The CDR3 DNA is TGCGCCAGCAGCTGGGACAACGAGCAGTACTTC.

The J gene is TRBJ1-2, the V gene TRBV18, with TRBD1 as a possible D gene (5 bases). V was trimmed by 1 base and J by 8 bases, leaving 11 bases between them. CDR3 length: 13 residues. Germline lookup yields CDR1 KGHSH and CDR2 LQKENI. CDR3 loop: CASSPLQVGGYTF. DNA of the CDR3: TGTGCCAGCTCACCACTACAGGTTGGGGGCTACACCTTC.

This chain uses TRBV28 with TRBJ1-1; the D is unclear. Germline-derived CDR1 and CDR2 are MDHEN and SYDVKM. V was trimmed by 4 bases and J by 3 bases, leaving 12 bases between them. The CDR3 has 14 residues. The CDR3 is CASSSLPSYTEAFF. In nucleotides, the CDR3 is TGTGCCAGCAGTTCCCTTCCTTCGTACACTGAAGCTTTCTTT.